The sequence of this T cell receptor beta chain was determined in a study of cytomegalovirus exposure and HLA in healthy donors. Findings and caveats of the study: Common viral pathogens (according to a later analysis) appeared linked to several of the most significant clusters.

Regarding this clone: The antigen is undetermined.

V shed 8 bases and J shed 3 bases, with 12 bases lying between them. The CDR3 spans 13 residues. The germline V gene encodes CDR1 MNHEY and CDR2 SVGAGI. Primers: 60 Vbeta forward and 13 Jbeta reverse. The table came from immunoSEQ multiplex PCR; TCRdb's copy has only in-frame clones and leaves some out. The sample has just over 60,000 clones, approximately 87% seen once. V and J are TRBV6-5 and TRBJ2-3; tentatively, D is TRBD2 (7 bases). The receptor comes from a man between 18 and 29 years old in good health and CMV-seronegative. Sequenced material: PBMCs. CDR3 loop: CASGEGETDTQYF. DNA for the CDR3: TGTGCCAGCGGGGAGGGGGAAACAGATACGCAGTATTTT.